These 9 T cell receptor beta chains were all obtained from the same sample, sequenced in a study of Ad26.COV2.S vaccination and SARS-CoV-2 variants. Noted treatment: 15 to 20 received Ad26.COV2.S at low or high dose, single or two shots; several received placebo; per-sample allocation not given. Day 63 after the first injection of vaccine or placebo was the sampling time. The protocol was immunoSEQ multiplex PCR, while the TCRdb copy is restricted to in-frame clones and leaves out a portion. Of about 390,000 clones detected, 75% to 90% appear once; the ten largest clones hold roughly 3%. This sample comprised peripheral blood, obtained in a trial of Ad26.COV2.S vaccine versus placebo. The receptors shown here come from a person between 18 and 59 years old who received the Ad26.COV2.S COVID-19 vaccine or a placebo.

The genes are TRBV3-1 (or the pseudogene TRBV3-2) and TRBJ2-1, with 7 bases fitting TRBD2. Germline CDR1 is LGHDT and CDR2 is YNNKEL (reference sequence). Losses at the gene ends were 2 bases for V and 6 bases for J; bases not matched to a gene: 4. This CDR3 region has 14 residues. CDR3 region: CASSQLTSINEQFF. In DNA form, the CDR3 reads TGTGCCAGCAGCCAACTGACTAGCATCAATGAGCAGTTCTTC.

This chain links TRBV3-1 (or the pseudogene TRBV3-2) with TRBJ2-7; possibly TRBD1 for D (5 bases). The CDR3 has 12 residues. Germline CDR1 is LGHDT and CDR2 is YNNKEL (reference sequence). Trimming shortened V by 1 base and J by 8 bases, and 9 bases separated the two germline ends. CDR3 in DNA: TGTGCCAGCAGCCAAGGGGTGGGGCAGCAGTACTTC. Residues: CASSQGVGQQYF.

The table lists this clone with a few counts. The V call is TRBV11-2, the J call TRBJ2-7; the D gene is possibly TRBD1 (6 bases). Trimming stripped 4 bases from V and 1 base from J, with 14 bases between. The CDR3 has 15 amino acids. Germline-derived CDR1 and CDR2 are SGHAT and FQNNGV. The CDR3 here is CASSSLRDTSYEQYF. The CDR3 DNA reads as TGTGCCAGCAGCTCTCTACGGGACACTTCCTACGAGCAGTACTTC.

This clone was seen only once. The rearrangement uses TRBV7-9 and TRBJ1-5, with D hard to call. V lost 4 bases and J 6 bases, leaving 13 bases between the germline ends. The CDR3 length is 14 residues. CDR1 and CDR2 (germline): SEHNR, FQNEAQ (reference sequence). The CDR3 region has the DNA TGTGCCAGCAGCTCCGCGAGAGGTGGTCAGCCCCAGCATTTT. Translation gives CASSSARGGQPQHF.

The V gene is TRBV7-9, the J gene TRBJ1-5; no definite D call. The germline gives CDR1 SEHNR, CDR2 FQNEAQ (reference sequence). The CDR3 spans 13 residues. V lost 8 bases, J lost 4 bases, and 12 bases lay in between. CDR3 in amino acids: CASSLEANQPQHF. In nucleotides, the CDR3 is TGTGCCAGCTCCCTAGAGGCAAATCAGCCCCAGCATTTT. Full variable domain (missing parts from reference TRBV7-9 and TRBJ1-5): DTGVSQNPRHKITKRGQNVTFRCDPISEHNRLYWYRQTLGQGPEFLTYFQNEAQLEKSRLLSDRFSAERPKGSFSTLEIQRTEQGDSAMYLCASSLEANQPQHFGDGTRLSIL.

The chain combines TRBV7-9 with TRBJ2-2; the match to TRBD2 covers 7 bases. Germline trimming cut 4 bases from V and 5 bases from J; bases unmatched to any gene: 16. CDR1 and CDR2 (germline): SEHNR, FQNEAQ (reference sequence). The CDR3 spans 18 residues. In DNA, the CDR3 is TGTGCCAGCAGCTGGCCCCGGGACTACGAATCAGGGACCGGGGAGCTGTTTTTT. Amino acids: CASSWPRDYESGTGELFF.

This sequence joins TRBV7-8 and TRBJ2-1; D gene uncertain. The CDR3 is 13 residues long. Germline CDR1 SGHVS, CDR2 FQNEAQ. V was cut by 1 base and J by 6 bases, with 7 bases left in between. CDR3 sequence reads: CASSLDSRNEQFF. The CDR3 region has the DNA TGTGCCAGCAGCTTAGACTCTCGCAATGAGCAGTTCTTC.

This clone has just one count. The genes are TRBV4-2 and TRBJ2-7, with 12 bases fitting TRBD2. Germline CDR1 and CDR2: LGHNA and YNFKEQ. There are 16 residues in the CDR3. V lost 3 bases to trimming and J lost 5 bases; unmatched junction nucleotides: 8. The CDR3 spells CASSHISSGGANEQYF. The CDR3 region has the DNA TGTGCCAGCAGCCATATATCTAGCGGGGGGGCCAACGAGCAGTACTTC.

J is TRBJ1-2 and V is TRBV12-5, with unresolved D. Trimming left V 5 bases short and J 2 bases short, with 3 bases between. Germline CDR1 is LGHNT and CDR2 is FRNRAP. The CDR3 is made up of 11 amino acids. CDR3 in DNA: TGTGCTAGTGGTCAAAACTATGGCTACACCTTC. Its protein is CASGQNYGYTF.